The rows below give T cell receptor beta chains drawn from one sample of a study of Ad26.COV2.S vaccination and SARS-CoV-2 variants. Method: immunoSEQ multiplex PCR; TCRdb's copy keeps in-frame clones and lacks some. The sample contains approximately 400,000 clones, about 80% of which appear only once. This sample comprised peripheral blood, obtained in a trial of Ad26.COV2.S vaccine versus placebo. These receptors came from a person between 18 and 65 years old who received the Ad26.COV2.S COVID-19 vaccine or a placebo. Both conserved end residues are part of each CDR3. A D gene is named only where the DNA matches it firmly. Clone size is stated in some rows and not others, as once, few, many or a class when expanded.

DNA: TGTGCCAGCAGTTCCTACAGGAGCACAGATACGCAGTATTTT
CDR3: CASSSYRSTDTQYF
length: 14
size: .
D: .
V: TRBV28
J: TRBJ2-3

DNA: TGTGCCAGAAGCCTGGACAGTAATTCACCCCTCCACTTT
CDR3: CARSLDSNSPLHF
length: 13
size: .
D: .
V: TRBV5-3
J: TRBJ1-6

DNA: TGCAGTGCTAGTTCGTTGGCGGGGGGGCTCTCGGGTTACAATGAGCAGTTCTTC
CDR3: CSASSLAGGLSGYNEQFF
length: 18
size: .
D: TRBD2
V: TRBV20-1
J: TRBJ2-1

DNA: TGTGCCAGCAGCGCCAATCTAGCGGCCTACAATGAGCAGTTCTTC
CDR3: CASSANLAAYNEQFF
length: 15
size: .
D: TRBD2
V: TRBV2
J: TRBJ2-1

DNA: TGTGCCAGCAGTGAACGCGTGGTAGAGCAGCCCCAGCATTTT
CDR3: CASSERVVEQPQHF
length: 14
size: .
D: .
V: TRBV2
J: TRBJ1-5

DNA: TGCGCCAGCAGTCAAACCGGGCGGATAGTGAACACTGAAGCTTTCTTT
CDR3: CASSQTGRIVNTEAFF
length: 16
size: .
D: .
V: TRBV23-1
J: TRBJ1-1

DNA: TGCGCCAGCAGCCAGCAGGGAGAGACCCAGTACTTC
CDR3: CASSQQGETQYF
length: 12
size: .
D: .
V: TRBV5-1
J: TRBJ2-5

DNA: TGTGCCAGACCGACAGAGCGGAATCAGCCCCAGCATTTT
CDR3: CARPTERNQPQHF
length: 13
size: .
D: .
V: TRBV5-4
J: TRBJ1-5

DNA: TGTGCCAGTACCCCAGGGACAGGGGGCAATCAGCCCCAGCATTTT
CDR3: CASTPGTGGNQPQHF
length: 15
size: many
D: TRBD1
V: TRBV19
J: TRBJ1-5

DNA: TGTGCCAGCAACCCCGGGCAGGGAGAGGACACTGAAGCTTTCTTT
CDR3: CASNPGQGEDTEAFF
length: 15
size: .
D: .
V: TRBV7-3
J: TRBJ1-1

DNA: TGTGCCAGCAGTGACGGACTCAAGGCGCAGCCCCAGCATTTT
CDR3: CASSDGLKAQPQHF
length: 14
size: .
D: .
V: TRBV6-1
J: TRBJ1-5

DNA: TGTGCCAGCAGCCCCCTCGGGGCGGATAATGAGCAGTTCTTC
CDR3: CASSPLGADNEQFF
length: 14
size: .
D: .
V: TRBV7-9
J: TRBJ2-1

DNA: TGTGCCACCAGCAGAGTGGAGTTGGCCACTGAAGCTTTCTTT
CDR3: CATSRVELATEAFF
length: 14
size: .
D: .
V: TRBV15
J: TRBJ1-1

DNA: TGTGCCAGCAGTTGGGGCCAGATTAATTCACCCCTCCACTTT
CDR3: CASSWGQINSPLHF
length: 14
size: .
D: .
V: TRBV6-5
J: TRBJ1-6

DNA: TGCGCCAGCAGCCAAGTACAACAAAACTATGGCTACACCTTC
CDR3: CASSQVQQNYGYTF
length: 14
size: .
D: .
V: TRBV4-1
J: TRBJ1-2

DNA: TGCGCCAGCAGCTTGCGGCTACGGAATGAGCAGTTCTTC
CDR3: CASSLRLRNEQFF
length: 13
size: once
D: .
V: TRBV5-1
J: TRBJ2-1

DNA: TGTGCCAGTACCCTCCGGCGGAAGAATTCACCCCTCCACTTT
CDR3: CASTLRRKNSPLHF
length: 14
size: many
D: .
V: TRBV19
J: TRBJ1-6

DNA: TGTGCCAGCAGCTCCCCTGGACGAGGCGAGCAGTACTTC
CDR3: CASSSPGRGEQYF
length: 13
size: .
D: .
V: TRBV5-6
J: TRBJ2-7

DNA: TGTGCCAGCAGTTTATCGTCACTTTACAATGAGCAGTTCTTC
CDR3: CASSLSSLYNEQFF
length: 14
size: few
D: .
V: TRBV27
J: TRBJ2-1

DNA: TGTGCCAGCAGCCAACTCAACTCGGGGCAGGCAAACGAGCAGTACTTC
CDR3: CASSQLNSGQANEQYF
length: 16
size: .
D: .
V: TRBV4-2
J: TRBJ2-7

DNA: TGTGCCTGGGAAAGGGGGGCTGGGCAGCCCCAGCATTTT
CDR3: CAWERGAGQPQHF
length: 13
size: .
D: .
V: TRBV30
J: TRBJ1-5

DNA: TGTGCCAGCTCAGACAGGGGCGACAATGAGCAGTTCTTC
CDR3: CASSDRGDNEQFF
length: 13
size: .
D: TRBD1
V: TRBV18
J: TRBJ2-1

DNA: TGTGCCAGCTCGCCCGGGACAACAGGGCCCAAAAACATTCAGTACTTC
CDR3: CASSPGTTGPKNIQYF
length: 16
size: .
D: .
V: TRBV18
J: TRBJ2-4

DNA: TGTGCCAGCAGTTACTCGGGCAGGGGATGGGAAAAACTGTTTTTT
CDR3: CASSYSGRGWEKLFF
length: 15
size: .
D: .
V: TRBV6-5
J: TRBJ1-4

DNA: TGTGCCAGCAGTGAAGGTCCTGGGACTGAAGCTTTCTTT
CDR3: CASSEGPGTEAFF
length: 13
size: .
D: .
V: TRBV2
J: TRBJ1-1

DNA: TGCGCCAGCAGCCCGGAGAGTTTTTACAATGAGCAGTTCTTC
CDR3: CASSPESFYNEQFF
length: 14
size: .
D: .
V: TRBV4-1
J: TRBJ2-1

DNA: TGCGCCAGCAGCGCGACAGGGATGAGCACCATATATTTT
CDR3: CASSATGMSTIYF
length: 13
size: .
D: TRBD1
V: TRBV5-1
J: TRBJ1-3

DNA: TGTGCCACCAGCAGAGATAATACGGGTACATTCTCTGGAAACACCATATATTTT
CDR3: CATSRDNTGTFSGNTIYF
length: 18
size: once
D: .
V: TRBV15
J: TRBJ1-3

DNA: TGTGCCAGCAGCCAAGATAGTAGGGAGGGTCAGCCCCAGCATTTT
CDR3: CASSQDSREGQPQHF
length: 15
size: .
D: .
V: TRBV4-2
J: TRBJ1-5

DNA: TGTGCCAGCAGTCTAAGGGGAAGCGGATGGGGGACAGATACGCAGTATTTT
CDR3: CASSLRGSGWGTDTQYF
length: 17
size: .
D: .
V: TRBV2
J: TRBJ2-3

DNA: TGTGCCAGCAGCTTAGTCCAGGGGCCCCCCGGGGAGCTGTTTTTT
CDR3: CASSLVQGPPGELFF
length: 15
size: .
D: .
V: TRBV7-9
J: TRBJ2-2

DNA: TGTGCCAGCAGCGAGGGGCTGGACAGGGTCTCAGCTAACTATGGCTACACCTTC
CDR3: CASSEGLDRVSANYGYTF
length: 18
size: once
D: TRBD1
V: TRBV9
J: TRBJ1-2

DNA: TGCGCCAGCAGCCAGCTGGCTAGCGGGGGTTACGAGCAGTACTTC
CDR3: CASSQLASGGYEQYF
length: 15
size: few
D: TRBD2
V: TRBV4-3
J: TRBJ2-7

DNA: TGTGCCAGTAGTTCTCAGGGACAGGGGTTGGATACGCAGTATTTT
CDR3: CASSSQGQGLDTQYF
length: 15
size: .
D: TRBD1
V: TRBV19
J: TRBJ2-3

DNA: TGTGCCAGTAGTATAGATCGGTTTGGTGGCAGGGTAAACGGCTACACCTTC
CDR3: CASSIDRFGGRVNGYTF
length: 17
size: .
D: .
V: TRBV19
J: TRBJ1-2

DNA: TGTGCCATCAGGGGACAGGCGGTCGATGGCTACACCTTC
CDR3: CAIRGQAVDGYTF
length: 13
size: .
D: TRBD1
V: TRBV10-3
J: TRBJ1-2

DNA: TGCAGCGGAACTAGCGGGGGCACAGATACGCAGTATTTT
CDR3: CSGTSGGTDTQYF
length: 13
size: .
D: TRBD2
V: TRBV29-1
J: TRBJ2-3

DNA: TGTGCCAGCAGTTACTGGTCGCCTGGGTCCGGAAACACCATATATTTT
CDR3: CASSYWSPGSGNTIYF
length: 16
size: .
D: .
V: TRBV6-5
J: TRBJ1-3

DNA: TGTGCCAGCAGCTTGGACCTAGGCACCCGACAAGAGACCCAGTACTTC
CDR3: CASSLDLGTRQETQYF
length: 16
size: few
D: .
V: TRBV5-4
J: TRBJ2-5

DNA: TGTGCCAGCAGCTCAAGGGACAGTATTCACTATGGCTACACCTTC
CDR3: CASSSRDSIHYGYTF
length: 15
size: .
D: TRBD1
V: TRBV5-8
J: TRBJ1-2

DNA: TGTGCCAGCAGCTCGCCTGGACTCTTATTCACTGAAGCTTTCTTT
CDR3: CASSSPGLLFTEAFF
length: 15
size: .
D: .
V: TRBV5-4
J: TRBJ1-1